This T cell receptor (beta chain) was recorded in a study of blood T cell repertoires in COVID-19. From germline, CDR1 is LGHDT and CDR2 YNNKEL (reference sequence). The CDR3 has 14 amino acids. Trimming removed 5 bases from V and 8 bases from J, with 15 bases in between. Authors' processing steps: Nucleated cell number was recorded as an estimate derived from reference gene primer amplification. Assay: immunoSEQ multiplex PCR; the TCRdb copy retains only in-frame clones and omits some. V and J calls and clone size are as listed in that table; D and trimming were resolved from the DNA. The sample holds approximately 450,000 clones; about 89% are singletons and the top ten take roughly 4.3%.

The gene calls are TRBV3-1 (or the pseudogene TRBV3-2) and TRBJ1-4; tentative D call: TRBD1 (6 bases). The material sequenced was peripheral blood. This TCR was sampled from a young woman with acute or convalescent COVID-19. Here the CDR3 DNA reads TGTGCCAGCAGCACACAGGGATTAAGAGAAAAACTGTTTTTT. Translating it yields CASSTQGLREKLFF.